The text below deals with one T cell receptor (beta chain). Produced via immunoSEQ multiplex PCR; TCRdb's table is partial and in-frame only. The table records approximately 190,000 clones, around 84% of them present only once. The record originates from a study of blood T cell repertoires in COVID-19. Background on the study: The study drew acute and convalescent COVID-19 samples from the United States, Italy and Spain.

Germline V gives CDR1 SGHRS, CDR2 YFSETQ. Trimming removed 3 bases from V and 4 bases from J, with 17 bases in between. There are 15 residues in the CDR3. The TCR was taken from a human donor in a cohort sampled during active COVID-19. V usage is TRBV5-1 and J usage is TRBJ2-7; maybe TRBD2 (6 bases). Sequencing was performed on peripheral blood. The CDR3 bases are TGCGCCAGCAGCTCGGGACTCCCTTCTTCATACGAGCAGTACGTC. Protein sequence: CASSSGLPSSYEQYV.